This T cell receptor (beta chain) was documented in a study of regulatory T cells. Findings of the study overall: Regulatory T cells showed the strongest V-J pair restriction and V/J gene skewing among patient repertoires. Hydrophobic residues at CDR3 positions 6 and 7 were enriched in conventional CD4+ T cells of CD3G-deficient patients.

With respect to this clone: Its antigen is currently unknown.

Amplification used 52 TRBV primers and 13 TRBJ primers. Profiled with immunoSEQ multiplex PCR; TCRdb holds only in-frame clones, not every one. The data show around 29,000 clones, roughly 92% seen once. V was clipped by 5 bases and J by 4 bases, with 16 bases between them. Germline V lookup: CDR1 SEHNR, CDR2 FQNEAQ (reference sequence). This CDR3 region has 15 residues. Every patient with CD3G deficiency had evidence of autoimmunity. Patients aged 2 to 39 years had fewer naive T cells. CD4+ cells were sorted into CD25-high CD127-low regulatory cells and CD25-low CD127-high conventional cells. The chain couples TRBV7-9 to TRBJ2-3; tentatively, D is TRBD2 (6 bases). Source material: conventional CD4+ T cells sorted from blood. This clonotype was sampled from a child aged 2 to 15 with CD3G deficiency. In DNA form, the CDR3 reads TGTGCCAGCAGCCCCTGCGGGGAAGGGGCAGATACGCAGTATTTT. This gives the protein CASSPCGEGADTQYF.